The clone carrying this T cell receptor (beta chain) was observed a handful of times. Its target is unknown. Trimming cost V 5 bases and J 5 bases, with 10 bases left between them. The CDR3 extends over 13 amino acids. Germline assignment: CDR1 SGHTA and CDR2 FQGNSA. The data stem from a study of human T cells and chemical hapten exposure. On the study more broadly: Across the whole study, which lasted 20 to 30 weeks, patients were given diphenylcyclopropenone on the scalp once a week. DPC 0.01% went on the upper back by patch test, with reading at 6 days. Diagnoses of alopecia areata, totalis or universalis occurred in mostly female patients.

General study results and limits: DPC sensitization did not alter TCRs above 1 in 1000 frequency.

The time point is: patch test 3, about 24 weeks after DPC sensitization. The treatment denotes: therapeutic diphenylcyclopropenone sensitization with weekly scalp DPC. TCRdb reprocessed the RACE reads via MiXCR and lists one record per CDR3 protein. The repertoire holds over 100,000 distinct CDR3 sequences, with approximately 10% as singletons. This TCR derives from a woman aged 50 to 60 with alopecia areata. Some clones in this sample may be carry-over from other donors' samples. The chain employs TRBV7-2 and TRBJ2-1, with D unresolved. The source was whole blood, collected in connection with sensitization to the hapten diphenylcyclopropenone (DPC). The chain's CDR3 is CASSPQANNEQFF. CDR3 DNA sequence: TGTGCCAGCAGCCCCCAGGCTAACAATGAGCAGTTCTTC.